This entry is about one T cell receptor (beta chain). As yet, its antigen is unknown. This sample is part of a study of long-term antiretroviral therapy in people with HIV. Roughly 0.95-11 million cryopreserved PBMC were held in samples before DNA extraction. This CDR3 has 14 residues. CDR1 and CDR2 (germline): SNHLY, FYNNEI. J was trimmed by 4 bases and V by 4 bases; bases with no gene match: 2. Survey level was the resolution at which the v3.0 immunoSEQ assay ran. Per-sample targets for sequencing were about 35,000-55,000 T-cell genomes. The data were produced by immunoSEQ multiplex PCR, yet TCRdb's version contains in-frame clones alone and is incomplete. The table lists 15,000 or so clones, approximately 94% of them singletons. The study's findings and limits: There were no data on ART adherence, viral resistance or therapy changes, a gap that limits inferences about post-ART repertoire changes. Post-ART samples showed increased diversity that remained below transplant donor control levels.

This receptor was taken from a woman aged 45-65 years with HIV. The V call is TRBV2, the J call TRBJ2-1, with 9 positions matching TRBD2. The starting material was unsorted PBMCs, obtained roughly 6.4 years after starting antiretroviral therapy. The CDR3 region is CASSGLAVYNEQFF. DNA for the CDR3: TGTGCCAGCAGTGGACTAGCGGTTTACAATGAGCAGTTCTTC.